This T cell receptor (beta chain) was identified in a study of blood T cell repertoires in COVID-19. Study information: The cDNA or gDNA used as material had been derived from T cells, B-cell-depleted T cells, or PBMCs.

Original handling: Nucleated cell counts were estimated from reference gene primer amplification. The protocol was immunoSEQ multiplex PCR, while the TCRdb copy is restricted to in-frame clones and leaves out a portion. V, J and clone size are those of that table, while D and trimming were read from the DNA. This sample has some 340,000 clones; roughly 86% occur once, and the top ten carry approximately 5%. The CDR3 is made up of 14 amino acids. Cohorts were determined from participant-reported clinical history. All recovered Cohort 3 donors got two negative PCRs, got clearance, or saw symptom resolution.

The chain combines TRBV21-1 with TRBJ1-1. TRBV21-1 is noted as a pseudogene. This receptor was identified in a woman aged 25 to 39 who had recovered from COVID-19. Input material: PBMCs or T cells enriched from blood (not recorded which). CDR3 sequence (DNA): TGTGCCAGCTGCGGGAGGGGCTCGGGCACTGAAGCTTTCTTT. It specifies CASCGRGSGTEAFF.